This note documents a single T cell receptor beta chain sequence. Which antigen it targets is not known. No per-base quality is available; no much larger clone lies one base away. The meaning of the sample's treatment or condition label: in vitro stimulation with specific CMV peptide epitopes to enrich CMV-specific T cells. The instrument was an Illumina HiSeq 1500. TCRdb passed the public sequencing reads through fastp at Q25 and MiXCR, retaining productive beta sequences. Under each unique CDR3 protein, matching rows form one entry showing the most common genes and DNA. Present in this sample are around 800,000 distinct CDR3 sequences, less than 35% of which were seen just once. The ten biggest clones cover 9.5% to 15% of the sample. This sample was taken from a study of T cell repertoires in cytomegalovirus infection (dated by TCRdb to between 2018 and 2021). Context from the whole study: Alongside well-studied HLA-B-restricted epitopes, the peptide stimulations were aimed at recently identified HLA-C-restricted CMV epitopes, whose presentation resists viral immunomodulation. The HLA type of each donor mattered for the analysis, because public TCR beta signatures pointed to carriage of CMV infection along with the matching HLA type.

As encoded in the germline V gene, CDR1 is SGHTA while CDR2 is FQGTGA. Reading from cysteine to phenylalanine, the CDR3 counts 14 amino acids. The DNA shown is the 42-base CDR3, in frame from base 1. A distance of 13 bases separates the germline ends of V and J, which lose 2 bases and 6 bases respectively. Here is what the overall study found, with its caveats: In both this cohort and an independent cohort of approximately 350 donors, the cumulative frequency of public TCR beta family members distinguished carriers of CMV infection plus the relevant HLA type. In the ex vivo response, HLA-C-restricted CMV-specific TCR beta clonotypes were dominant, and in two of eight donors the single most frequent clonotype came from this HLA-C-restricted group.

The source of this sequence is a human donor in good health (CMV status not recorded). Some clones in this sample may be carry-over from other donors' samples. Recombination linked TRBV7-3 to TRBJ1-1, with TRBD1 as a weak D call on 5 bases. The sample was cultured CD8+ T cells from PBMCs, taken from culture after CMV antigen stimulation. CDR3 region: CASSLQGGSPEAFF. The DNA sequence is given as TGTGCCAGCAGCTTACAGGGAGGGTCGCCTGAAGCTTTCTTT.